This TCR beta chain was sequenced for a study of cytomegalovirus exposure and HLA in healthy donors. Study details: Early released data had about 80 million unique TCRs, all coming from HLA-typed donors. Whole-study findings and limits: The authors excluded some V segments, including TRBV6-2 and TRBV6-3, as indistinguishable. Among TCR sequences, most were rare, though some public TCRs appeared in many donors. An analysis was carried out at a later point. It showed that HLA-associated TCR beta chains were more clonally expanded than equally common non-associated chains.

The CDR3 totals 14 residues. The germline CDR1 and CDR2 sequences are SQVTM and ANQGSEA. Deletions cut 5 bases from V and 5 bases from J, with 15 bases between. The PCR had 60 Vbeta and 13 Jbeta primers. Produced via immunoSEQ multiplex PCR; TCRdb's table is partial and in-frame only. The sample lists around 130,000 clones; 80% to 85% were seen once. In regard to this clone: Its antigen is unidentified.

Input material: PBMCs. The rearrangement links TRBV29-1 to TRBJ1-4; possible D gene TRBD1, 6 bases. This clonotype was obtained from a female donor in good health and CMV-seronegative. Here the CDR3 reads CSVKQGAQNEKLFF. In nucleotides, the CDR3 is TGCAGCGTTAAACAGGGAGCCCAAAATGAAAAACTGTTTTTT.